One sample yielded the 28 T cell receptor beta chains listed below, sequenced in a study of blood T cell repertoires in COVID-19. Repertoires were generated with immunoSEQ multiplex PCR, while TCRdb's copy carries only in-frame clones and drops some. The sample records about 240,000 clones, roughly 80% being singletons. The sample comprised peripheral blood. Receptor source: a woman aged 80 or older with acute or convalescent COVID-19.

The chain carries TRBV7-9 and TRBJ2-5; no firm D call. Looked up from germline, CDR1 is SEHNR and CDR2 is FQNEAQ (reference sequence). Trimming shortened V by 7 bases and J by 5 bases, and 14 bases separated the two germline ends. This CDR3 is built from 13 residues. CDR3 residues: CASNRQVVETQYF. The CDR3 DNA follows: TGTGCCAGCAACAGACAAGTGGTGGAGACCCAGTACTTC.

This chain joins TRBV18 and TRBJ2-1; D perhaps matches TRBD2 (5 bases). Germline V gene sequence: CDR1 KGHSH, CDR2 LQKENI. Trimming took off 3 bases at V and 8 bases at J, with 11 bases between the two ends. The CDR3 totals 13 residues. The chain's CDR3 is CASSPGPRDEQFF. Written as DNA, the CDR3 is TGTGCCAGCTCACCGGGTCCGAGGGATGAGCAGTTCTTC.

This clone was detected once. The V call is TRBV18, the J call TRBJ2-7; TRBD1 is a possible D gene (5 bases). Per germline, CDR1 KGHSH and CDR2 LQKENI. The CDR3 has 13 amino acids. V dropped 1 base and J dropped 5 bases, with 9 bases sitting between them. CDR3 in amino acids: CASSPLVGDEQYF. The CDR3, as DNA: TGTGCCAGCTCACCACTGGTAGGGGACGAGCAGTACTTC.

The rearrangement links TRBV7-3 to TRBJ2-7; a weak D match, TRBD2 (5 bases). Trimming left V 0 bases short and J 0 bases short, with 15 bases between. The CDR3 sequence is 17 residues long. In germline, CDR1 is SGHTA, CDR2 FQGTGA. As DNA, the CDR3 is TGTGCCAGCAGCTTAACGTACCCACTGGGAGACTCCTACGAGCAGTACTTC. The encoded protein is CASSLTYPLGDSYEQYF. Based on the CDR3 plus reference TRBV7-3 and TRBJ2-7, the full variable domain is GAGVSQTPSNKVTEKGKYVELRCDPISGHTALYWYRQSLGQGPEFLIYFQGTGAADDSGLPNDRFFAVRPEGSVSTLKIQRTERGDSAVYLCASSLTYPLGDSYEQYFGPGTRLTVT.

This rearrangement joins TRBV19 to TRBJ1-5; D remains ambiguous. Trimming shortened V by 3 bases and J by 2 bases, and 17 bases separated the two germline ends. Germline CDR1 reads LNHDA; CDR2 reads SQIVND (reference sequence). The CDR3 covers 17 residues. As DNA, the CDR3 is TGTGCCAGTAGTATGGACGGGTGGGCGCGGGGCAATCAGCCCCAGCATTTT. Residues: CASSMDGWARGNQPQHF.

The chain employs TRBV7-2 and TRBJ2-2; perhaps TRBD1 as D (5 bases). Trimming took off 2 bases at V and 3 bases at J, with 10 bases between the two ends. This CDR3 is 15 amino acids long. CDR1 and CDR2 (germline): SGHTA, FQGNSA. The CDR3 sequence: CASSLSWGDTGELFF. The CDR3 DNA is TGTGCCAGCAGCTTAAGCTGGGGCGACACCGGGGAGCTGTTTTTT.

A few counts support this clone. The chain has TRBV4-1 and TRBJ1-6; perhaps TRBD1 as D (5 bases). The V and J ends lost 4 bases and 0 bases respectively, with 10 bases between them. CDR1 MGHRA and CDR2 YSYEKL come from the germline V gene. The CDR3 has 16 residues. CDR3 DNA sequence: TGCGCCAGCAGCCGAGAGACAGACTCCTATAATTCACCCCTCCACTTT. This gives the protein CASSRETDSYNSPLHF.

The V and J genes are TRBV6-5 and TRBJ2-3; 7 positions agree with TRBD1. The V gene end was trimmed by 8 bases and the J gene end by 10 bases; junction bases not matched to a gene: 9. Germline loops: CDR1 MNHEY, CDR2 SVGAGI. The CDR3 has 12 amino acids. The CDR3 DNA follows: TGTGCCAGCGGCTCGGACAGGACCCCGCAGTATTTT. This gives the protein CASGSDRTPQYF.

Concerning this clone itself: Other DNA sequences in the same sample also yield this CDR3. The V gene is TRBV3-1 (or the pseudogene TRBV3-2), the J gene TRBJ1-6; a possible D gene is TRBD1 (6 bases). The germline gives CDR1 LGHDT, CDR2 YNNKEL (reference sequence). Between the trimmed V and J ends, which lost 4 bases and 7 bases, there was a span of 14 bases. The CDR3 runs to 15 residues. Written as DNA, the CDR3 is TGTGCCAGCAGCCCCCCCGGGCAGGGGAATTCACCCCTCCACTTT. This encodes CASSPPGQGNSPLHF.

This clone was seen just once. CDR3 sequence reads: CATSGPRRGGETGELFF. The CDR3 bases are TGTGCCACCAGTGGCCCACGGCGGGGGGGCGAAACCGGGGAGCTGTTTTTT. J is TRBJ2-2 and V is TRBV24-1; 9 nucleotides align to TRBD2. This CDR3 contains 17 residues. J lost 5 bases, V lost 5 bases, and 11 bases had no gene match. Germline CDR1 is KGHDR and CDR2 is SFDVKD.

Only one count was recorded for this clone. This chain connects TRBV6-6 to TRBJ2-1, with 8 bases identical to TRBD1. The CDR3 covers 17 residues. Germline V lookup: CDR1 MNHNY, CDR2 SVGAGI (reference sequence). V dropped 5 bases and J dropped 2; count of bases not matched to a gene: 11. In DNA form, the CDR3 reads TGTGCCAGCAGTCCGGTTAACGGACAGGGCCCCTACAATGAGCAGTTCTTC. Its translation is CASSPVNGQGPYNEQFF.

This chain joins TRBV7-2 and TRBJ2-7; 9 bases agree with TRBD1. V shed 7 bases and J 6 bases; nucleotides not matched to a gene: 10. CDR3 size: 14 residues. CDR1 is SGHTA, CDR2 FQGNSA, per germline. CDR3 sequence reads: CASTPGDRVSEQYF. The CDR3 DNA follows: TGTGCCAGCACACCGGGGGACAGGGTCTCCGAGCAGTACTTC.

The V gene is TRBV20-1, the J gene TRBJ1-1; D unresolved. This CDR3 is 10 amino acids long. Trimming removed 3 bases from V and 11 bases from J, with 10 bases in between. Looked up from germline, CDR1 is DFQATT and CDR2 is SNEGSKA (reference sequence). For the CDR3, the DNA is TGCAGTGCTAGCGGTAACGGGGCTTTCTTT. Protein product: CSASGNGAFF.

This clone was observed a handful of times. J is TRBJ1-2 and V is TRBV19; 8 bases agree with TRBD1. CDR3 length: 13 residues. The V gene's germline CDR1 is LNHDA and CDR2 SQIVND (reference sequence). V lost 7 bases and J lost 8; bases outside the gene matches: 9. The CDR3 region is CASMAQGAWGYTF. The CDR3 DNA follows: TGTGCCAGTATGGCCCAGGGGGCTTGGGGCTACACCTTC.

J is TRBJ2-3 and V is TRBV18; 12 bases fit TRBD2. The CDR3 is 16 amino acids. V lost 5 bases and J lost 5; bases outside the gene matches: 8. Germline CDR1 is KGHSH and CDR2 is LQKENI. The CDR3 coding sequence is TGTGCCAGCTCAACCCTAGCGGGGGGGCTTGGAGATACGCAGTATTTT. Translated, it gives CASSTLAGGLGDTQYF.

V gene TRBV10-3 combines with J gene TRBJ1-1, with TRBD1 identical over 7 bases. Germline CDR1 ENHRY, CDR2 SYGVKD. CDR3 size: 13 residues. V was clipped by 9 bases and J by 0 bases; unmatched bases: 4. DNA for the CDR3: TGTGCCATTGGACAGGTAATGAACACTGAAGCTTTCTTT. Residues: CAIGQVMNTEAFF.

This chain joins TRBV11-3 and TRBJ2-1, with 11 bases lining up with TRBD2. V shed 0 bases, J shed 4 bases, and the junction held 2 bases outside the gene matches. The CDR3 has 16 amino acids. The germline gives CDR1 SGHNT, CDR2 YENEEA. CDR3 sequence reads: CASSLDGTSGYNEQFF. Written as DNA, the CDR3 is TGTGCCAGCAGCTTAGATGGGACTAGCGGTTACAATGAGCAGTTCTTC.

The rearrangement joins TRBV29-1 to TRBJ1-4, with a weak D call TRBD1 (6 bases). V shed 6 bases and J shed 4 bases, with 9 bases lying between them. CDR1 and CDR2 (germline): SQVTM, ANQGSEA. CDR3 length: 12 residues. CDR3 DNA: TGCAGCGTCCAAGGGGGTAATGAAAAACTGTTTTTT. Its translation is CSVQGGNEKLFF. The whole variable domain, filled in from reference TRBV29-1 and TRBJ1-4, reads SAVISQKPSRDICQRGTSLTIQCQVDSQVTMMFWYRQQPGQSLTLIATANQGSEATYESGFVIDKFPISRPNLTFSTLTVSNMSPEDSSIYLCSVQGGNEKLFFGSGTQLSVL.

The CDR3 DNA follows: TGTGCCAGCAGCTATACCGGGACAGGGGCCGGGGAGCTGTTTTTT. Its translation is CASSYTGTGAGELFF. The chain employs TRBV3-1 (or the pseudogene TRBV3-2) and TRBJ2-2; TRBD1 matches at 10 bases. The CDR3 extends over 15 amino acids. V lost 5 bases and J lost 6; bases outside the gene matches: 6. The V gene's germline CDR1 is LGHDT and CDR2 YNNKEL (reference sequence).

The V gene is TRBV5-1, the J gene TRBJ2-1; 10 bases map to TRBD1. Germline V CDR1 and CDR2: SGHRS, YFSETQ. V lost 3 bases to trimming and J lost 5 bases; unmatched junction nucleotides: 2. This CDR3 has 14 amino acids. The CDR3 loop reads CASSWDRGNNEQFF. Here the CDR3 DNA reads TGCGCCAGCAGCTGGGACAGGGGTAACAATGAGCAGTTCTTC.

The chain employs TRBV28 and TRBJ1-1, with D maybe TRBD1 (5 bases). Trimming took off 6 bases at V and 6 bases at J, with 20 bases between the two ends. The germline V gene encodes CDR1 MDHEN and CDR2 SYDVKM. The CDR3 has 15 amino acids. The CDR3: CASRRGMGGSAEAFF. CDR3 DNA sequence: TGTGCCAGCAGGCGGGGTATGGGGGGTTCGGCTGAAGCTTTCTTT. Drawing the rest from reference TRBV28 and TRBJ1-1, the complete variable domain is DVKVTQSSRYLVKRTGEKVFLECVQDMDHENMFWYRQDPGLGLRLIYFSYDVKMKEKGDIPEGYSVSREKKERFSLILESASTNQTSMYLCASRRGMGGSAEAFFGQGTRLTVV.

The rearrangement links TRBV6-5 to TRBJ2-4; TRBD1 is a possible D gene (6 bases). Trimming left V 5 bases short and J 3 bases short, with 11 bases between. This CDR3 region has 14 residues. The germline V gene encodes CDR1 MNHEY and CDR2 SVGAGI. CDR3 bases: TGTGCCAGCAGTCCAGGGGTTGACAAAAACATTCAGTACTTC. This encodes CASSPGVDKNIQYF.

This chain links TRBV3-1 (or the pseudogene TRBV3-2) with TRBJ2-5; a weak D match, TRBD2 (6 bases). The CDR3 extends over 16 amino acids. Germline CDR1 reads LGHDT; CDR2 reads YNNKEL (reference sequence). V lost 3 bases and J lost 2, with 16 bases in between. The CDR3 bases are TGTGCCAGCAGCCAGGGGGGAGCTTGGCTACAAGAGACCCAGTACTTC. It is translated as CASSQGGAWLQETQYF.

Note on this clone: The sample has other DNA sequences that encode this CDR3 too. This chain connects TRBV12-3 or TRBV12-4 to TRBJ1-2, with a weak D call TRBD1 (6 bases). There are 13 residues in the CDR3. The V gene lost 3 bases and the J gene lost 2 bases, with 7 bases spanning the gap. The CDR3 here is CASSLDRNYGYTF. In DNA form, the CDR3 reads TGTGCCAGCAGTTTGGACAGAAACTATGGCTACACCTTC.

This rearrangement joins TRBV3-1 (or the pseudogene TRBV3-2) to TRBJ1-5; D unresolved. Between the trimmed V and J ends, which lost 4 bases and 1 base, there was a span of 5 bases. CDR3 length: 13 amino acids. Germline V CDR1 and CDR2: LGHDT, YNNKEL (reference sequence). CDR3 coding DNA: TGTGCCAGCAGCCTATTGAGCAATCAGCCCCAGCATTTT. This sequence encodes CASSLLSNQPQHF.

This clone has just one count. The rearrangement links TRBV28 to TRBJ2-7, with 9 bases identical to TRBD1. With 6 bases clipped from V and 3 bases from J, the junction kept 9 bases outside the gene matches. The CDR3 has 15 amino acids. Germline V lookup: CDR1 MDHEN, CDR2 SYDVKM. CDR3 amino acids: CASRWAPDRGYEQYF. CDR3 nucleotides: TGTGCCAGCAGGTGGGCTCCGGACAGGGGCTACGAGCAGTACTTC.

The chain couples TRBV2 to TRBJ1-5; D remains ambiguous. The CDR3 extends over 13 amino acids. V dropped 8 bases and J dropped 0 bases, with 8 bases sitting between them. Per germline, CDR1 SNHLY and CDR2 FYNNEI. CDR3 residues: CASSQNSNQPQHF. The DNA of the CDR3 is TGTGCCAGCTCACAGAATAGCAATCAGCCCCAGCATTTT.

The chain has TRBV4-2 and TRBJ2-1; TRBD2 matches at 14 bases. This CDR3 is built from 16 residues. Germline values: CDR1 LGHNA, CDR2 YNFKEQ. The trim removed 2 bases at V and 10 bases at J, leaving 7 bases unmatched. The chain's CDR3 is CASSQPGLAGEGEQFF. The DNA of the CDR3 is TGTGCCAGCAGCCAACCGGGACTAGCGGGGGAGGGGGAGCAGTTCTTC.